This paragraph reports one T cell receptor (beta chain). This entry belongs to a study of OX40 agonist ivuxolimab in advanced cancers. Study-wide background: Patients in dose escalation had liver, melanoma, kidney or head and neck cancers. Past anti-PD-1, anti-PD-L1 or anti-CTLA-4 therapy was accepted, and roughly 37% had received some.

This CDR3 comprises 16 residues. Losses at the gene ends were 2 bases for V and 4 bases for J; bases not matched to a gene: 7. Germline-derived CDR1 and CDR2 are MDHEN and SYDVKM. Profiling relied on immunoSEQ multiplex PCR, and the TCRdb table lists in-frame clones only, not all of them. The data show tens of thousands of clones, with roughly nine tenths seen just once and 8.4% held by the top ten. This chain links TRBV28 with TRBJ2-1, with 8 bases aligning to TRBD1. This receptor was identified in an adult with an advanced solid tumor such as melanoma, head and neck, liver or kidney cancer. Sequenced material: CD4+ or CD8+ T cells sorted from blood, taken in a trial of the OX40 agonist ivuxolimab. The CDR3 sequence: CASSLADRVFYNEQFF. CDR3 coding DNA: TGTGCCAGCAGTTTAGCGGACAGGGTATTTTACAATGAGCAGTTCTTC.